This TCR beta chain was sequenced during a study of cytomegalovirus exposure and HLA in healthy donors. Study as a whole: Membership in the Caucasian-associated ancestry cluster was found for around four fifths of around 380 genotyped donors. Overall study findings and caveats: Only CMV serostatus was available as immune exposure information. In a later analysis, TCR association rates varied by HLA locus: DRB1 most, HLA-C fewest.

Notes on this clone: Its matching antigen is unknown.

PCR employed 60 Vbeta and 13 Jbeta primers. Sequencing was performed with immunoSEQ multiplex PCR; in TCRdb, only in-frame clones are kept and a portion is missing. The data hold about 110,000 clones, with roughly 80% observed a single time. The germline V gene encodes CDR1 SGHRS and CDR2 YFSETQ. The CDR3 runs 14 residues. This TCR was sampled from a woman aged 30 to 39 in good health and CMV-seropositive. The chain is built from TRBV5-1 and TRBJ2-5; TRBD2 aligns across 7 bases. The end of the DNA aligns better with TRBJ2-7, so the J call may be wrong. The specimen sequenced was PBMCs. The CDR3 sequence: CASSLTSVAYEQYF. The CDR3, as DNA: TGCGCCAGCAGCTTGACTAGCGTGGCCTACGAGCAGTACTTC.